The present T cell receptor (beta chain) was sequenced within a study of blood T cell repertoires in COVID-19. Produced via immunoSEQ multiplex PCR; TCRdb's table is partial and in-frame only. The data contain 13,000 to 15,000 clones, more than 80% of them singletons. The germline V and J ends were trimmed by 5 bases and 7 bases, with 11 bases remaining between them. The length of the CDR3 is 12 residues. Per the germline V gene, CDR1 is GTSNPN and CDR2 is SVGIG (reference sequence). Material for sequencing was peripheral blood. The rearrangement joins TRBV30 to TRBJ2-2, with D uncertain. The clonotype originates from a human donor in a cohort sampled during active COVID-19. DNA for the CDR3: TGTGCCTGGGCCGTCAGTTTCGGGGAGCTGTTTTTT. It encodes CAWAVSFGELFF.